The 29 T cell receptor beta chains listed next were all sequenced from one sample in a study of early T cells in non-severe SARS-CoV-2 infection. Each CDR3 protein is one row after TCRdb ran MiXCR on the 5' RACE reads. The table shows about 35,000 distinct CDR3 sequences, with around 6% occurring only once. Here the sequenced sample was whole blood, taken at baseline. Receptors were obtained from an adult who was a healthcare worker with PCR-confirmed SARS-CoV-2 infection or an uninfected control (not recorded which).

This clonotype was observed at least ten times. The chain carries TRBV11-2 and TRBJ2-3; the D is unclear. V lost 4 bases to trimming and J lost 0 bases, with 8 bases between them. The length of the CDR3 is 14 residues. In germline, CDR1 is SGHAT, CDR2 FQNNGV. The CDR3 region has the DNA TGTGCCAGCAGCTACGCATCCAGCACAGATACGCAGTATTTT. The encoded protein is CASSYASSTDTQYF. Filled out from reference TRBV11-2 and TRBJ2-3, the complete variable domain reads EAGVAQSPRYKIIEKRQSVAFWCNPISGHATLYWYQQILGQGPKLLIQFQNNGVVDDSQLPKDRFSAERLKGVDSTLKIQPAKLEDSAVYLCASSYASSTDTQYFGPGTRLTVL.

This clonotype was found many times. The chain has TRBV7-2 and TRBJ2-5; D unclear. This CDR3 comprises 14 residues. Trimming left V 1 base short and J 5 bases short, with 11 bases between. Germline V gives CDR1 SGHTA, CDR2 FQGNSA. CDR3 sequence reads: CASSLETLMETQYF. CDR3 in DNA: TGTGCCAGCAGCTTAGAGACCCTAATGGAGACCCAGTACTTC.

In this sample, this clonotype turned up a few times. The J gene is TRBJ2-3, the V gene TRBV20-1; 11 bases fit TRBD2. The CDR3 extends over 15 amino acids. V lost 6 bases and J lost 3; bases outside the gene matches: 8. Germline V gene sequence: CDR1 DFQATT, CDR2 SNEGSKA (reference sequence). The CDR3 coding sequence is TGCAGTGCCCAGGGGCCTAGCGGGGGGACAGATACGCAGTATTTT. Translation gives CSAQGPSGGTDTQYF.

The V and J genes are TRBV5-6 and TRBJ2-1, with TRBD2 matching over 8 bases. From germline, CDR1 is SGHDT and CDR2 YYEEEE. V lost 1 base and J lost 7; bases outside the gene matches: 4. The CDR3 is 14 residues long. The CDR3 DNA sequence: TGTGCCAGCAGCTTGAGGGGACTAGGGAATGAGCAGTTCTTC. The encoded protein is CASSLRGLGNEQFF.

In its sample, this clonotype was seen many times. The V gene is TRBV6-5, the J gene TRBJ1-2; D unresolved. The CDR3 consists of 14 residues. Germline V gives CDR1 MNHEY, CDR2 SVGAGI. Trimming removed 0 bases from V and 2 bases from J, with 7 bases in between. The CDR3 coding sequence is TGTGCCAGCAGTTACTCGAGCAGGAACTATGGCTACACCTTC. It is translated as CASSYSSRNYGYTF.

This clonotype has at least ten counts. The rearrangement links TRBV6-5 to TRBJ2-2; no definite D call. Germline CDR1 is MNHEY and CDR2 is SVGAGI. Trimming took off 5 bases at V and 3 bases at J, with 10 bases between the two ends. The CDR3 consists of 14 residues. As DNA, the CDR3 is TGTGCCAGCAGTGTACTTGGGGACACCGGGGAGCTGTTTTTT. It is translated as CASSVLGDTGELFF.

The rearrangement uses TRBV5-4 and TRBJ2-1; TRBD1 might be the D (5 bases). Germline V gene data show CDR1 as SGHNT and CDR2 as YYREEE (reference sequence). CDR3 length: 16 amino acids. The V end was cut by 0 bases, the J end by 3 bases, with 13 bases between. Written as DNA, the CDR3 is TGTGCCAGCAGCTTGGGTTCGTTGCAGGGCTACAATGAGCAGTTCTTC. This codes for CASSLGSLQGYNEQFF.

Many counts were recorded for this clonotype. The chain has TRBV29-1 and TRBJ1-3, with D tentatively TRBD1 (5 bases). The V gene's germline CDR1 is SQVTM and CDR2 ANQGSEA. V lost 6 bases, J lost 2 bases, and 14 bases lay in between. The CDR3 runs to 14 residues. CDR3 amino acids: CSVDSGITGNTIYF. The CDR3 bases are TGCAGCGTAGACTCAGGGATCACTGGAAACACCATATATTTT.

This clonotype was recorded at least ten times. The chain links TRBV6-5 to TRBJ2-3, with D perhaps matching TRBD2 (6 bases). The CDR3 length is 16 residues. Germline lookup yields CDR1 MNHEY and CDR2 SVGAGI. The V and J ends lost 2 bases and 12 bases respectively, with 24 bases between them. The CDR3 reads CASSYVRGTGTSSQYF. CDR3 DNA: TGTGCCAGCAGTTACGTGCGCGGGACTGGGACCTCCTCCCAGTATTTT.

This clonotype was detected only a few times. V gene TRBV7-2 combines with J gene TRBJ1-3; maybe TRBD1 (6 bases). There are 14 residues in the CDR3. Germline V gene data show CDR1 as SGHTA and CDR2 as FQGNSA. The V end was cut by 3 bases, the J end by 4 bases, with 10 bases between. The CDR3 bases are TGTGCCAGCAGCTTTGGGGGGCTCGGAAACACCATATATTTT. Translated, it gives CASSFGGLGNTIYF.

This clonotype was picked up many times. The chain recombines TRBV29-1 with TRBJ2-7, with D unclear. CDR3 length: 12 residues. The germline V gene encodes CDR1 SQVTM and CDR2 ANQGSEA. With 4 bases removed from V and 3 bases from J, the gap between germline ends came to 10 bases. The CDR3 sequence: CSVALKYYEQYF. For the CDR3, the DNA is TGCAGCGTTGCCCTCAAGTACTACGAGCAGTACTTC.

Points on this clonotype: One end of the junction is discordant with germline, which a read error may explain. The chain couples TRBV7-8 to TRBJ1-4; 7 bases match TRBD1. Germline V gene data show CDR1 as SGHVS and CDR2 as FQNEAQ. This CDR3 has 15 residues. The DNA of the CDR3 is TGTGTCAGCAGCACCAGGGGGAGAGGACGAGAAAAACTGTTTTTT. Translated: CVSSTRGRGREKLFF.

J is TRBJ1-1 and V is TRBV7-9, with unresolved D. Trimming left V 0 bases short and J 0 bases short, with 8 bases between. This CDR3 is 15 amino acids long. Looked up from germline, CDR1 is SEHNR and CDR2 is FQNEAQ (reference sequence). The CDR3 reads CASSLAGAVNTEAFF. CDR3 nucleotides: TGTGCCAGCAGCTTAGCGGGTGCGGTGAACACTGAAGCTTTCTTT. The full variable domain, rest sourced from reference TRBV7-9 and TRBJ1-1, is DTGVSQNPRHKITKRGQNVTFRCDPISEHNRLYWYRQTLGQGPEFLTYFQNEAQLEKSRLLSDRFSAERPKGSFSTLEIQRTEQGDSAMYLCASSLAGAVNTEAFFGQGTRLTVV.

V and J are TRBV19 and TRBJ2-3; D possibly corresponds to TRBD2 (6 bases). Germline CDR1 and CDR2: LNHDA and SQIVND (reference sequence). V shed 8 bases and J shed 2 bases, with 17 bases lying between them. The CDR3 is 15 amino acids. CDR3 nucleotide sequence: TGTGCCAGTTCTGAGGCGGGAAGTTACACAGATACGCAGTATTTT. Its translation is CASSEAGSYTDTQYF.

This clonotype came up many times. In DNA, the CDR3 is TGTGCCAGCGGCCTGGGACAGGTCTCCTACGAGCAGTACTTC. Its protein product is CASGLGQVSYEQYF. The chain carries TRBV2 and TRBJ2-7; 8 bases match TRBD1. This CDR3 region has 14 residues. V lost 8 bases, J lost 0 bases, and 6 bases stayed unmatched. The V gene's germline CDR1 is SNHLY and CDR2 FYNNEI. Supplemented by reference TRBV2 and TRBJ2-7, the full variable domain reads EPEVTQTPSHQVTQMGQEVILRCVPISNHLYFYWYRQILGQKVEFLVSFYNNEISEKSEIFDDQFSVERPDGSNFTLKIRSTKLEDSAMYFCASGLGQVSYEQYFGPGTRLTVT.

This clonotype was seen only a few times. CDR3 in amino acids: CASSGRGETQYF. As DNA, the CDR3 is TGTGCCAGCAGCGGGAGAGGAGAGACCCAGTACTTC. The V and J genes are TRBV12-3 or TRBV12-4 and TRBJ2-5, with D possibly matching TRBD2 (6 bases). CDR3 length: 12 residues. Trimming cost V 6 bases and J 4 bases, with 9 bases left between them.

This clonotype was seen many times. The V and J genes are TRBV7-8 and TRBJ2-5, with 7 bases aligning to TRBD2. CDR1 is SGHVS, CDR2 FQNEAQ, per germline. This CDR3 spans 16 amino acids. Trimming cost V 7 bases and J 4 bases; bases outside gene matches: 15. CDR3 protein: CASTLRGPPGGETQYF. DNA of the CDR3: TGTGCCAGCACCCTACGGGGACCACCGGGAGGAGAGACCCAGTACTTC.

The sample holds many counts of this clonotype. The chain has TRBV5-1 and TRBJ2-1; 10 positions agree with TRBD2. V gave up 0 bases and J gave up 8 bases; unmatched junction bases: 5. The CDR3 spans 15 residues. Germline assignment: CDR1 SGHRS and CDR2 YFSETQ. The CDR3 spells CASSLASGSRDEQFF. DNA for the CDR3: TGCGCCAGCAGCTTGGCTAGCGGGAGTCGGGATGAGCAGTTCTTC.

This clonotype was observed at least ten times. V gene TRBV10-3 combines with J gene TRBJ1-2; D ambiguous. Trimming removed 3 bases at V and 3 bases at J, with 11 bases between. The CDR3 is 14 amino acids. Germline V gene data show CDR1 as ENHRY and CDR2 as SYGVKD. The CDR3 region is CAISDLRGDYGYTF. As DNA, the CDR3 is TGTGCCATCAGTGATTTGCGTGGCGACTATGGCTACACCTTC.

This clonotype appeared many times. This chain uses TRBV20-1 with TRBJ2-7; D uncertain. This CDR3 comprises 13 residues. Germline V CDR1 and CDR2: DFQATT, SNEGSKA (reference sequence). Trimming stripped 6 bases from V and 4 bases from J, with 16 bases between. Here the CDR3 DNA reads TGCAGTGCGAAAGGTAATCTAGAGTACGAGCAGTACTTC. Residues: CSAKGNLEYEQYF.

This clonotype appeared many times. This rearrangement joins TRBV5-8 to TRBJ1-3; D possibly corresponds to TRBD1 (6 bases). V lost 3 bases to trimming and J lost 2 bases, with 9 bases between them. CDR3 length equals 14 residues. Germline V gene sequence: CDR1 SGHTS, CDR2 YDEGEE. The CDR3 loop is CASSSGQTGNTIYF. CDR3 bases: TGTGCCAGCAGCTCCGGACAGACTGGAAACACCATATATTTT.

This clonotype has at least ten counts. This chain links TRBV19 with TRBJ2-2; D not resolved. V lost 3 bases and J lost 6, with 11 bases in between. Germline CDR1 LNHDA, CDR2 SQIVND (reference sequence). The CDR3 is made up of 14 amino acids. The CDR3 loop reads CASSIRSAPGELFF. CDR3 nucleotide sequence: TGTGCCAGTAGTATTCGGTCCGCTCCCGGGGAGCTGTTTTTT.

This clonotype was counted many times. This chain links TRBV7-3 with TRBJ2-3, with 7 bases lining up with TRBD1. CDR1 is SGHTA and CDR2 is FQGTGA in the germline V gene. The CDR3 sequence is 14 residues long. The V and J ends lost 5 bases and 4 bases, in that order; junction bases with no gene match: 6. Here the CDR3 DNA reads TGTGCCAGCAGCGCCGACAGGGTGTCAGATACGCAGTATTTT. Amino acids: CASSADRVSDTQYF.

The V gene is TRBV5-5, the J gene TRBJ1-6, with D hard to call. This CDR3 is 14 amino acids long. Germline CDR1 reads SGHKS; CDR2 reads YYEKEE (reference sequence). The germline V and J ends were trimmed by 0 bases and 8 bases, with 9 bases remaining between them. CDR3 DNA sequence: TGTGCCAGCAGCTTGGCGGACGGCTATTCACCCCTCCACTTT. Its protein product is CASSLADGYSPLHF.

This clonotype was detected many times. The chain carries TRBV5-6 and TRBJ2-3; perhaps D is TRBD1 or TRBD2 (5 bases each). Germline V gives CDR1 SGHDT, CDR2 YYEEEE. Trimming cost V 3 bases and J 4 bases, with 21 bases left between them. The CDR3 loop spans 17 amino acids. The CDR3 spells CASSWLGELARPDTQYF. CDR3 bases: TGTGCCAGCAGCTGGTTGGGGGAACTCGCCCGTCCAGATACGCAGTATTTT.

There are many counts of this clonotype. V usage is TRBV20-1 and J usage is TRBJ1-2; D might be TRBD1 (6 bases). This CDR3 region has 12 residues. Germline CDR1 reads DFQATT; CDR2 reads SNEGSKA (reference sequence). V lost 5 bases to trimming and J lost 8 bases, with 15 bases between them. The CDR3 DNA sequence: TGCAGTGCTGATAACCGGGACAAGGGCTACACCTTC. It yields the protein CSADNRDKGYTF.

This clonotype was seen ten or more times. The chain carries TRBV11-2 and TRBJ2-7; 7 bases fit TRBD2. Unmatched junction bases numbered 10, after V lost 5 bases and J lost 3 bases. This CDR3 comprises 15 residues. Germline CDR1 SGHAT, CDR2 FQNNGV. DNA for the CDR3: TGTGCCAGCAGCCCCCTCGTGTGGGGGGGCTACGAGCAGTACTTC. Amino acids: CASSPLVWGGYEQYF.

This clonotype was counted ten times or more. The CDR3 DNA sequence: TGCAGTGCTAAAGACCCCTCCCCCCCGAACACTGAAGCTTTCTTT. Protein product: CSAKDPSPPNTEAFF. The J gene is TRBJ1-1, the V gene TRBV20-1, with no clear D. Trimming shortened V by 4 bases and J by 1 base, and 16 bases separated the two germline ends. Germline V gene sequence: CDR1 DFQATT, CDR2 SNEGSKA (reference sequence). The CDR3 consists of 15 residues.

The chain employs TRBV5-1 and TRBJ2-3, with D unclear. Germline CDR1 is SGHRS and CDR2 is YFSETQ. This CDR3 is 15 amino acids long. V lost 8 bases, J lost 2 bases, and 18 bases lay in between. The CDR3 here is CARIALRKYTDTQYF. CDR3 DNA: TGCGCCAGAATAGCCCTCCGGAAATACACAGATACGCAGTATTTT.